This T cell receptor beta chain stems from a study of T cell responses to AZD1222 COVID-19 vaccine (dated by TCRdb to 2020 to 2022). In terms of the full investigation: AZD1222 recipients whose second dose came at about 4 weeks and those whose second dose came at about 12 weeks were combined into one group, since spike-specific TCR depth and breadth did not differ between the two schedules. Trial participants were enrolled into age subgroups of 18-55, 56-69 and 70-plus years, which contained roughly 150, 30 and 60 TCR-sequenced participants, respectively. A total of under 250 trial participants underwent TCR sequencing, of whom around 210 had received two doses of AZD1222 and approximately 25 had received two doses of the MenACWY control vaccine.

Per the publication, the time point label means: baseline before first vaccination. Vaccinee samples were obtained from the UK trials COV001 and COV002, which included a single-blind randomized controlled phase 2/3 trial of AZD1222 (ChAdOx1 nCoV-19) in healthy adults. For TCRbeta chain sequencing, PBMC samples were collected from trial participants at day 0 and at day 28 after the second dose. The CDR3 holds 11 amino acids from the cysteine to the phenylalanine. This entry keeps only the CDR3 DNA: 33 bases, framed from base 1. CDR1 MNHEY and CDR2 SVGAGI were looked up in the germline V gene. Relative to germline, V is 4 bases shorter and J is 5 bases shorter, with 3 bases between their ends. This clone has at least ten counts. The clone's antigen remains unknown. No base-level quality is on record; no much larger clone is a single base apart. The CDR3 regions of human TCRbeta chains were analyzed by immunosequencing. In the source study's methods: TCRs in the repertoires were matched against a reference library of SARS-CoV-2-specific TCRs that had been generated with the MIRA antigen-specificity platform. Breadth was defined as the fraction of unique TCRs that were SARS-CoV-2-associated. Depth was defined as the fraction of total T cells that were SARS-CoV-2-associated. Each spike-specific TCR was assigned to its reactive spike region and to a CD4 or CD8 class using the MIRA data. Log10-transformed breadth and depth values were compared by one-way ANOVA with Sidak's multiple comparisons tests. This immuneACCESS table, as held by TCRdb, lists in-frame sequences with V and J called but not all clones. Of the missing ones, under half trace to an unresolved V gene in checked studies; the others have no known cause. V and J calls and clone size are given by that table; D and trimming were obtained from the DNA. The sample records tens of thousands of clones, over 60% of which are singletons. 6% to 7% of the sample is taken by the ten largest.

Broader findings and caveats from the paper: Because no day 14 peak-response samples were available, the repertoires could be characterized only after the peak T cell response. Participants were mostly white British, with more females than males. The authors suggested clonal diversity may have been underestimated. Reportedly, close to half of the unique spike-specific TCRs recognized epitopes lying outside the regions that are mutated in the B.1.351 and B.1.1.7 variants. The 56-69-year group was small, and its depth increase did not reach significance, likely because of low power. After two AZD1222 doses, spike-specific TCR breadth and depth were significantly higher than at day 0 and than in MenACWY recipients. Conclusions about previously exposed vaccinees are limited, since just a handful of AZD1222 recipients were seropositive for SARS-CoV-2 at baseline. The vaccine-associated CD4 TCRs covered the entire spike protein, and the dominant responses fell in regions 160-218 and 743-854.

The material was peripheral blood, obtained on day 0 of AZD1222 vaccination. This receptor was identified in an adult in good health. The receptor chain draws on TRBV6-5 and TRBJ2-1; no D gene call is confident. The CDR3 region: CASSWHNEQFF. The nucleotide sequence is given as TGTGCCAGCAGTTGGCACAATGAGCAGTTCTTC.